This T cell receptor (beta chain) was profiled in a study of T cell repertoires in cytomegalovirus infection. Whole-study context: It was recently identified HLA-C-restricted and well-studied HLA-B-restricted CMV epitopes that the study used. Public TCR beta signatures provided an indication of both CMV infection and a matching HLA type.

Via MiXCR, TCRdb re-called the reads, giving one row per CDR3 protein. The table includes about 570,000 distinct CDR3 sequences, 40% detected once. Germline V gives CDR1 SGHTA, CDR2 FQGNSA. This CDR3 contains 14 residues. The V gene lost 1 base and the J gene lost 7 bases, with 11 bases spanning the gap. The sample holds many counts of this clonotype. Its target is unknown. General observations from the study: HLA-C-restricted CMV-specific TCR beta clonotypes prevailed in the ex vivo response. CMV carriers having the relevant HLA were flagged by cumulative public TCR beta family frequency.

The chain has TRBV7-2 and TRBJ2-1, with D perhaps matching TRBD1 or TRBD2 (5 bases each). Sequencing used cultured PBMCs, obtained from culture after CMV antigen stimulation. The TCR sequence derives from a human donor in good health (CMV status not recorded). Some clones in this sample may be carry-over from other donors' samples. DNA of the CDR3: TGTGCCAGCAGCTTAGGGCTAGAGGGGAATGAGCAGTTCTTC. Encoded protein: CASSLGLEGNEQFF.